Each of the 30 T cell receptor beta chains below was sequenced from the same sample in a study of cytomegalovirus exposure and HLA in healthy donors. The PCR contained 60 Vbeta and 13 Jbeta primers. Profiled with immunoSEQ multiplex PCR; TCRdb holds only in-frame clones, not every one. The table has around 110,000 clones, roughly four fifths seen once. The sample consisted of PBMCs. The receptors originated from a woman aged 18-29 years in good health and CMV-seronegative.

Regarding this clone: The identical CDR3 is also encoded by other nucleotide sequences in the sample. The chain couples TRBV25-1 to TRBJ1-1; 10 bases are shared with TRBD1. Germline trimming cut 3 bases from V and 0 bases from J; bases unmatched to any gene: 4. The CDR3 length is 16 residues. Looked up from germline, CDR1 is MGHDK and CDR2 is SYGVNS. The CDR3 protein is CASSDRGQGMNTEAFF. CDR3 bases: TGTGCCAGCAGTGACAGGGGACAGGGGATGAACACTGAAGCTTTCTTT.

This clone appeared once. The V and J genes are TRBV9 and TRBJ2-7; 9 positions agree with TRBD2. After removal of 4 bases from V and 2 bases from J, the junction contained 7 bases not matched to a gene. The CDR3 runs 15 residues. Germline values: CDR1 SGDLS, CDR2 YYNGEE. Here the CDR3 reads CASSPSGGTAYEQYF. DNA for the CDR3: TGTGCCAGCAGCCCCAGCGGGGGGACCGCCTACGAGCAGTACTTC.

The chain couples TRBV29-1 to TRBJ1-1, with a tentative D call TRBD1 (6 bases). This CDR3 contains 14 residues. CDR1 and CDR2 (germline): SQVTM, ANQGSEA. V lost 7 bases, J lost 2 bases, and 17 bases lay in between. The CDR3 bases are TGCAGCGCGCAAAAGGGGGGGAAAAACACTGAAGCTTTCTTT. Translated: CSAQKGGKNTEAFF.

This clone was picked up one time. The V and J genes are TRBV5-1 and TRBJ1-2; a weak D match, TRBD1 (6 bases). Germline lookup yields CDR1 SGHRS and CDR2 YFSETQ. This CDR3 has 14 residues. Trimming stripped 5 bases from V and 4 bases from J, with 15 bases between. CDR3 region: CASRRGAGPYGYTF. The CDR3 region has the DNA TGCGCCAGCAGGCGGGGGGCAGGACCCTATGGCTACACCTTC.

The chain links TRBV28 to TRBJ1-5; D not resolved. CDR1 and CDR2 from the germline V gene are MDHEN and SYDVKM. The germline V and J ends were trimmed by 1 base and 7 bases, with 17 bases remaining between them. The length of the CDR3 is 16 residues. The CDR3, as DNA: TGTGCCAGCAGTTTATACAGAAAGGCCCTTGGGCAGCCCCAGCATTTT. This encodes CASSLYRKALGQPQHF.

The chain carries TRBV2 and TRBJ2-1, with 12 bases that match TRBD1. The CDR3 runs to 15 residues. Germline V gene sequence: CDR1 SNHLY, CDR2 FYNNEI. Trimming removed 8 bases from V and 5 bases from J; junction bases left unmatched: 7. CDR3: CASPEGQGANNEQFF. The DNA for the CDR3 is TGTGCCAGCCCAGAGGGACAGGGGGCTAACAATGAGCAGTTCTTC. The full variable domain, rest sourced from reference TRBV2 and TRBJ2-1, is EPEVTQTPSHQVTQMGQEVILRCVPISNHLYFYWYRQILGQKVEFLVSFYNNEISEKSEIFDDQFSVERPDGSNFTLKIRSTKLEDSAMYFCASPEGQGANNEQFFGPGTRLTVL.

The rearrangement uses TRBV6-1 and TRBJ1-1; 9 positions match TRBD1. V lost 4 bases, J lost 3 bases, and 3 bases stayed unmatched. The CDR3 spans 14 residues. Germline V lookup: CDR1 MNHNS, CDR2 SASEGT. The CDR3: CASSATGGYTEAFF. The CDR3 DNA reads TGTGCCAGCAGTGCTACAGGGGGCTACACTGAAGCTTTCTTT.

This chain joins TRBV28 and TRBJ1-5, with D hard to call. The V gene lost 8 bases and the J gene lost 4 bases, with 9 bases spanning the gap. Per germline, CDR1 MDHEN and CDR2 SYDVKM. The CDR3 contains 12 residues. CDR3 in amino acids: CASGQQNQPQHF. In nucleotides, the CDR3 is TGTGCCAGCGGGCAGCAGAATCAGCCCCAGCATTTT. Variable domain in full (rest from reference TRBV28 and TRBJ1-5): DVKVTQSSRYLVKRTGEKVFLECVQDMDHENMFWYRQDPGLGLRLIYFSYDVKMKEKGDIPEGYSVSREKKERFSLILESASTNQTSMYLCASGQQNQPQHFGDGTRLSIL.

The V and J genes are TRBV29-1 and TRBJ1-2, with no clear D. Germline values: CDR1 SQVTM, CDR2 ANQGSEA. The CDR3 totals 14 residues. The V and J ends lost 0 bases and 3 bases respectively, with 11 bases between them. As DNA, the CDR3 is TGCAGCGTTGAAGATCGGCAGGAAGACTATGGCTACACCTTC. It codes for CSVEDRQEDYGYTF.

The rearrangement joins TRBV28 to TRBJ1-4; unclear D gene. The V end was cut by 3 bases, the J end by 6 bases, with 11 bases between. Germline CDR1 is MDHEN and CDR2 is SYDVKM. There are 14 residues in the CDR3. CDR3 in DNA: TGTGCCAGCAGTTTGACGCCAAGCGATGAAAAACTGTTTTTT. Protein product: CASSLTPSDEKLFF.

J is TRBJ1-6 and V is TRBV28, with D possibly matching TRBD1 (5 bases). Between the trimmed V and J ends, which lost 3 bases and 9 bases, there was a span of 12 bases. This CDR3 is 14 amino acids long. Germline assignment: CDR1 MDHEN and CDR2 SYDVKM. Here the CDR3 reads CASSLSRVGSPLHF. The CDR3, as DNA: TGTGCCAGCAGTTTGTCCAGGGTAGGTTCACCCCTCCACTTT.

CDR3 sequence (DNA): TGCAGCGCCCCGGGGATTCTCTGGAACACTGAAGCTTTCTTT. Protein product: CSAPGILWNTEAFF. The J gene is TRBJ1-1, the V gene TRBV29-1; D remains unclear. The CDR3 loop spans 14 amino acids. Trimming removed 7 bases at V and 1 base at J, with 16 bases between. The germline CDR1 and CDR2 sequences are SQVTM and ANQGSEA.

This clone was counted a few times. The genes are TRBV30 and TRBJ1-1, with 8 bases matching TRBD1. CDR1 and CDR2 from the germline V gene are GTSNPN and SVGIG (reference sequence). CDR3 length: 14 residues. Germline trimming cut 5 bases from V and 2 bases from J; bases unmatched to any gene: 7. The CDR3: CAWEGTGLNTEAFF. DNA for the CDR3: TGTGCCTGGGAGGGGACAGGACTCAACACTGAAGCTTTCTTT.

This chain joins TRBV27 and TRBJ2-2, with a weak D call TRBD2 (6 bases). This CDR3 spans 15 amino acids. CDR1 is MNHEY and CDR2 is SMNVEV in the germline V gene (reference sequence). Trimming shortened V by 0 bases and J by 4 bases, and 9 bases separated the two germline ends. This CDR3 reads CASSLSPGGTGELFF. As DNA, the CDR3 is TGTGCCAGCAGTTTATCCCCCGGGGGCACCGGGGAGCTGTTTTTT.

The chain uses TRBV4-1 and TRBJ2-3, with D possibly matching TRBD1 (5 bases). The CDR3 extends over 15 amino acids. The V and J ends lost 4 bases and 3 bases respectively, with 14 bases between them. CDR1 and CDR2 (germline): MGHRA, YSYEKL. The CDR3 DNA follows: TGCGCCAGCAGCCTGTTTCTGGCAGGGACAGATACGCAGTATTTT. This translates into CASSLFLAGTDTQYF.

The chain combines TRBV6-6 with TRBJ1-1; D is undetermined. The CDR3 runs 13 residues. The germline V gene has CDR1 MNHNY and CDR2 SVGAGI (reference sequence). The ends were cut back, 10 bases at V and 3 bases at J, with 15 bases in the middle. CDR3 DNA: TGTGCCATCACTTCAATACGGGACACTGAAGCTTTCTTT. It translates to CAITSIRDTEAFF.

The genes are TRBV7-8 and TRBJ2-7, with D maybe TRBD1 (5 bases). The germline V and J ends were trimmed by 5 bases and 4 bases, with 18 bases remaining between them. The CDR3 spans 15 residues. The germline V gene has CDR1 SGHVS and CDR2 FQNEAQ. CDR3 amino acids: CASSPSLWGLYEQYF. The CDR3, as DNA: TGTGCCAGCAGCCCCTCCCTCTGGGGCCTTTACGAGCAGTACTTC.

This clone was counted a few times. This rearrangement joins TRBV6-1 to TRBJ1-1; D remains ambiguous. The germline V gene has CDR1 MNHNS and CDR2 SASEGT. Trimming cost V 8 bases and J 0 bases, with 10 bases left between them. CDR3 size: 13 residues. For the CDR3, the DNA is TGTGCCAGCCGCCGGGTTTTGAACACTGAAGCTTTCTTT. Translation gives CASRRVLNTEAFF.

V usage is TRBV4-1 and J usage is TRBJ1-6, with D possibly matching TRBD1 (6 bases). The germline CDR1 and CDR2 sequences are MGHRA and YSYEKL. V was clipped by 3 bases and J by 3 bases, with 15 bases between them. The CDR3 is 17 residues long. In DNA form, the CDR3 reads TGCGCCAGCAGCCAGGAGAACAGGGTCATCTATAATTCACCCCTCCACTTT. Residues: CASSQENRVIYNSPLHF.

Note on this clone: Since no conserved phenylalanine or tryptophan closes the CDR3, a read error is the likely cause. The V and J genes are TRBV9 and TRBJ1-1; 7 bases match TRBD1. Germline V gives CDR1 SGDLS, CDR2 YYNGEE. The CDR3 is made up of 13 amino acids. The trim removed 1 base at V and 4 bases at J, leaving 1 base unmatched. CDR3 protein: CASSVWTGTEAFV. For the CDR3, the DNA is TGTGCCAGCAGCGTATGGACAGGCACTGAAGCTTTCGTT.

The genes are TRBV7-2 and TRBJ1-2; no reliable D call. V shed 6 bases and J shed 5 bases, with 10 bases lying between them. The germline V gene encodes CDR1 SGHTA and CDR2 FQGNSA. This CDR3 comprises 12 residues. This chain's CDR3 is CASSLIGYGYTF. CDR3 nucleotide sequence: TGTGCCAGCAGTCTCATCGGGTATGGCTACACCTTC.

The chain uses TRBV2 and TRBJ1-1, with a possible D match to TRBD1 (5 bases). In germline, CDR1 is SNHLY, CDR2 FYNNEI. The CDR3 loop spans 11 amino acids. Trimming cost V 11 bases and J 1 base, with 8 bases left between them. The CDR3 region is CALRGNTEAFF. In DNA form, the CDR3 reads TGTGCCCTAAGGGGGAACACTGAAGCTTTCTTT.

The chain couples TRBV5-6 to TRBJ1-3; maybe TRBD1 (5 bases). Germline values: CDR1 SGHDT, CDR2 YYEEEE. This CDR3 contains 16 residues. Trimming cost V 2 bases and J 0 bases, with 12 bases left between them. Here the CDR3 DNA reads TGTGCCAGCAGCTTCCTAGGACAAAGCTCTGGAAACACCATATATTTT. It yields the protein CASSFLGQSSGNTIYF.

The genes are TRBV6-5 and TRBJ1-3; D might be TRBD1 (5 bases). The germline CDR1 and CDR2 sequences are MNHEY and SVGAGI. The V end was cut by 1 base, the J end by 1 base, with 11 bases between. The CDR3 is made up of 16 amino acids. CDR3: CASSYFPGFSGNTIYF. CDR3 in DNA: TGTGCCAGCAGTTACTTTCCAGGGTTTTCTGGAAACACCATATATTTT.

V usage is TRBV27 and J usage is TRBJ1-4; possibly TRBD1 for D (5 bases). This CDR3 is 13 amino acids long. Germline V lookup: CDR1 MNHEY, CDR2 SMNVEV (reference sequence). V lost 1 base and J lost 12, with 12 bases in between. CDR3: CASSLYPREELFF. The DNA for the CDR3 is TGTGCCAGCAGTTTATACCCCAGGGAGGAACTGTTTTTT.

The V and J genes are TRBV27 and TRBJ1-2; D is perhaps TRBD1 (6 bases). The CDR3 extends over 15 amino acids. The V end lost 6 bases, the J end lost 3 bases, and 17 bases lay between the germline ends. The germline gives CDR1 MNHEY, CDR2 SMNVEV (reference sequence). The CDR3 region has the DNA TGTGCCAGCAGCATTATAGGGACATCAGACTATGGCTACACCTTC. Translated: CASSIIGTSDYGYTF.

Notes on this clone: A read error may produce the germline difference seen at one junction end. V and J are TRBV28 and TRBJ2-1, with 8 nucleotides matching TRBD1. The CDR3 has 11 amino acids. From germline, CDR1 is MDHEN and CDR2 SYDVKM. The CDR3 loop is CASSHGQGGIF. In DNA form, the CDR3 reads TGTGCCAGCAGTCACGGACAGGGAGGAATCTTC.

The chain carries TRBV5-1 and TRBJ2-7, with 11 positions matching TRBD1. Losses at the gene ends were 0 bases for V and 6 bases for J; bases not matched to a gene: 2. Germline CDR1 is SGHRS and CDR2 is YFSETQ. CDR3 size: 14 residues. The CDR3 sequence is CASSLGTGGSEQYF. The CDR3 DNA is TGCGCCAGCAGCTTGGGGACAGGGGGCAGCGAGCAGTACTTC.

To note about this clone: The DNA is omitted, as the CDR3 cannot be located on it reliably, and the CDR3 follows TCRdb's listing. The J gene is TRBJ1-2, the V gene TRBV6-1; the tabulated D call, TRBD1, remains unverified against the DNA. In germline, CDR1 is MNHNS, CDR2 SASEGT. 15 amino acids form the CDR3, both terminal residues included. The CDR3 spells CASSTSTGTGGGYTF.

V and J are TRBV10-3 and TRBJ2-5; 7 positions match TRBD1. CDR1 is ENHRY, CDR2 SYGVKD, per germline. Trimming cost V 10 bases and J 4 bases; bases outside gene matches: 18. The CDR3 is 16 amino acids. CDR3 sequence: CATIEQGRGFGETQYF. The CDR3 bases are TGTGCCACGATAGAACAGGGGAGAGGTTTCGGAGAGACCCAGTACTTC.